One and the same sample provided the 27 T cell receptor beta chains below, sequenced in a study of cytomegalovirus exposure and HLA in healthy donors. The protocol was immunoSEQ multiplex PCR, while the TCRdb copy is restricted to in-frame clones and leaves out a portion. This table holds roughly 190,000 clones, about 82% found once. What was sequenced was PBMCs. The source is a young woman in good health and CMV-seronegative.

The chain uses TRBV7-9 and TRBJ1-1; TRBD1 matches 8 bases. CDR3 length: 17 residues. Germline CDR1 SEHNR, CDR2 FQNEAQ (reference sequence). The trim removed 4 bases at V and 6 bases at J, leaving 16 bases unmatched. DNA of the CDR3: TGTGCCAGCAGCTCCGGCAGGGGGCTAGGTGGAGTCTCTGAAGCTTTCTTT. Residues: CASSSGRGLGGVSEAFF.

The table lists this clone with a few counts. This chain joins TRBV6-6 and TRBJ1-1; weak D call: TRBD1 (6 bases). The CDR3 covers 12 residues. The germline CDR1 and CDR2 sequences are MNHNY and SVGAGI (reference sequence). V was cut by 6 bases and J by 5 bases, with 10 bases left in between. This CDR3 is CASSYTGTEAFF. DNA of the CDR3: TGTGCCAGCAGCTATACAGGGACTGAAGCTTTCTTT.

This rearrangement joins TRBV29-1 to TRBJ1-2; no firm D call. V lost 5 bases and J 7 bases, leaving 14 bases between the germline ends. The length of the CDR3 is 12 residues. CDR1 and CDR2 (germline): SQVTM, ANQGSEA. DNA for the CDR3: TGCAGCGTTCGAGGGTGGGCTTTTGGCTACACCTTC. As protein: CSVRGWAFGYTF.

Concerning this clone itself: Other DNA sequences of this sample code for an identical CDR3. The rearrangement links TRBV14 to TRBJ1-2; 9 nucleotides agree with TRBD1. V dropped 3 bases and J dropped 4; count of bases not matched to a gene: 0. This CDR3 has 13 residues. The germline gives CDR1 SGHDN, CDR2 FVKESK. The CDR3 nucleotides are TGTGCCAGCAGCCAGGACAGGGGCTATGGCTACACCTTC. It encodes CASSQDRGYGYTF.

This clone was seen a single time. The chain couples TRBV9 to TRBJ2-5, with 8 bases aligning to TRBD1. The CDR3 is made up of 15 amino acids. Germline CDR1 is SGDLS and CDR2 is YYNGEE. The V segment lost 2 bases and the J segment 4 bases; nucleotides outside the gene matches: 7. This CDR3 is CASSVQGAVGETQYF. CDR3 nucleotide sequence: TGTGCCAGCAGCGTGCAGGGGGCGGTGGGAGAGACCCAGTACTTC. The complete variable domain, with remaining parts taken from reference TRBV9 and TRBJ2-5, reads DSGVTQTPKHLITATGQRVTLRCSPRSGDLSVYWYQQSLDQGLQFLIQYYNGEERAKGNILERFSAQQFPDLHSELNLSSLELGDSALYFCASSVQGAVGETQYFGPGTRLLVL.

This clone was picked up a small number of times. The conserved phenylalanine or tryptophan is not found at the CDR3 terminus, so this likely reflects a read error. The DNA is omitted, as the CDR3 cannot be located on it reliably, and the CDR3 follows TCRdb's listing. The chain has TRBV4-1 and TRBJ2-7; the table's D call, TRBD1, was not checked against the DNA. CDR1 MGHRA and CDR2 YSYEKL come from the germline V gene. With termini counted, the CDR3 has 13 amino acids. CDR3 sequence: CASSQELGGHPVI.

V and J are TRBV30 and TRBJ2-2; the D gene is possibly TRBD2 (7 bases). The V end lost 2 bases, the J end lost 7 bases, and 17 bases lay between the germline ends. The CDR3 extends over 15 amino acids. Germline V gene data show CDR1 as GTSNPN and CDR2 as SVGIG (reference sequence). DNA of the CDR3: TGTGCCTGGAGTTTTGGGGGGGCGGTTGTCGGGGAGCTGTTTTTT. Protein sequence: CAWSFGGAVVGELFF. The whole variable domain, filled in from reference TRBV30 and TRBJ2-2, reads SQTIHQWPATLVQPVGSPLSLECTVEGTSNPNLYWYRQAAGRGLQLLFYSVGIGQISSEVPQNLSASRPQDRQFILSSKKLLLSDSGFYLCAWSFGGAVVGELFFGEGSRLTVL.

The V gene is TRBV7-2, the J gene TRBJ1-2; D is unresolved. There are 16 residues in the CDR3. With 2 bases removed from V and 0 bases from J, the gap between germline ends came to 13 bases. Germline V gene sequence: CDR1 SGHTA, CDR2 FQGNSA. DNA of the CDR3: TGTGCCAGCAGCTTATTTGTCGGTTATTCTAACTATGGCTACACCTTC. Translated, it gives CASSLFVGYSNYGYTF. Full variable domain (outside the CDR3, taken from reference TRBV7-2 and TRBJ1-2): GAGVSQSPSNKVTEKGKDVELRCDPISGHTALYWYRQSLGQGLEFLIYFQGNSAPDKSGLPSDRFSAERTGGSVSTLTIQRTQQEDSAVYLCASSLFVGYSNYGYTFGSGTRLTVV.

The rearrangement uses TRBV28 and TRBJ1-1; 8 bases line up with TRBD1. This CDR3 has 12 residues. CDR1 MDHEN and CDR2 SYDVKM come from the germline V gene. Unmatched junction bases numbered 4, after V lost 3 bases and J lost 10 bases. Here the CDR3 DNA reads TGTGCCAGCAGTTTGACAGGGGATGGAGCTTTCTTT. Translation gives CASSLTGDGAFF.

This clone occurred once. V is TRBV19 and J is TRBJ2-3; TRBD2 matches at 9 bases. Trimming at V came to 4 bases and at J to 2 bases, leaving 10 bases not matched to a gene. The CDR3 spans 17 residues. Germline V gene lookup returns CDR1 LNHDA and CDR2 SQIVND (reference sequence). The CDR3 spells CASSTDSLAGITDTQYF. The CDR3 bases are TGTGCCAGTAGTACCGATTCTCTAGCGGGAATCACAGATACGCAGTATTTT.

The CDR3 spells CASSLAGGTLYEQYF. The CDR3 DNA is TGTGCCAGCAGCTTAGCGGGGGGGACCCTCTACGAGCAGTACTTC. V usage is TRBV7-2 and J usage is TRBJ2-7; 7 nucleotides line up with TRBD2. Germline-derived CDR1 and CDR2 are SGHTA and FQGNSA. V lost 0 bases, J lost 3 bases, and 5 bases stayed unmatched. The CDR3 has 15 residues.

The CDR3 sequence is CASSLDPGYNEQFF. Here the CDR3 DNA reads TGTGCCAGCAGCTTAGATCCAGGGTACAATGAGCAGTTCTTC. This chain connects TRBV11-3 to TRBJ2-1, with D possibly matching TRBD1 (5 bases). Germline V gene sequence: CDR1 SGHNT, CDR2 YENEEA. The length of the CDR3 is 14 residues. V lost 0 bases, J lost 4 bases, and 7 bases lay in between.

CDR3 coding DNA: TGTGCCAGCAGCGCCGTAGCGGGGGTGGGGGAGACCCAGTACTTC. Translation gives CASSAVAGVGETQYF. This chain connects TRBV7-2 to TRBJ2-5; 9 bases are shared with TRBD2. V dropped 5 bases and J dropped 5; count of bases not matched to a gene: 9. From germline, CDR1 is SGHTA and CDR2 FQGNSA. This CDR3 spans 15 amino acids.

The chain joins TRBV5-1 to TRBJ2-5; D call uncertain. The V gene's germline CDR1 is SGHRS and CDR2 YFSETQ. The V end lost 0 bases, the J end lost 4 bases, and 7 bases lay between the germline ends. CDR3 length: 13 residues. CDR3 DNA: TGCGCCAGCAGCTTGGCCACGAGAGAGACCCAGTACTTC. It codes for CASSLATRETQYF.

This rearrangement joins TRBV5-4 to TRBJ2-5; 12 bases fit TRBD2. The CDR3 totals 17 residues. After removal of 4 bases from V and 5 bases from J, the junction contained 12 bases not matched to a gene. Germline V CDR1 and CDR2: SGHNT, YYREEE (reference sequence). CDR3 nucleotide sequence: TGTGCCAGCAGCCTCCTGGGACTAGCGGGCGCCCTTGAGACCCAGTACTTC. Its protein product is CASSLLGLAGALETQYF. Drawing the rest from reference TRBV5-4 and TRBJ2-5, the complete variable domain is ETGVTQSPTHLIKTRGQQVTLRCSSQSGHNTVSWYQQALGQGPQFIFQYYREEENGRGNFPPRFSGLQFPNYSSELNVNALELDDSALYLCASSLLGLAGALETQYFGPGTRLLVL.

A word on this clone: At one end, the junction sequence differs from germline, possibly due to a read error. The chain is built from TRBV28 and TRBJ2-1; TRBD1 aligns across 7 bases. CDR1 is MDHEN, CDR2 SYDVKM, per germline. This CDR3 has 13 residues. CDR3 region: CASSPPGTDNLVF. In DNA, the CDR3 is TGTGCCAGCAGTCCGCCCGGGACAGATAATCTCGTCTTC.

The rearrangement uses TRBV5-8 and TRBJ1-2; 7 nucleotides line up with TRBD1. Per germline, CDR1 SGHTS and CDR2 YDEGEE. The CDR3 runs 16 residues. V trimming: 6 bases; J trimming: 4 bases; junction bases outside the gene matches: 15. The CDR3 DNA follows: TGTGCCAGCATCAAATACACAGGGGAGAGAGGCTATGGCTACACCTTC. Translating it yields CASIKYTGERGYGYTF. Full variable domain (remainder filled in from reference TRBV5-8 and TRBJ1-2): EAGVTQSPTHLIKTRGQQATLRCSPISGHTSVYWYQQALGLGLQFLLWYDEGEERNRGNFPPRFSGRQFPNYSSELNVNALELEDSALYLCASIKYTGERGYGYTFGSGTRLTVV.

This clone was counted only a few times. The chain joins TRBV11-2 to TRBJ1-2; no clear D. The germline V gene encodes CDR1 SGHAT and CDR2 FQNNGV. The CDR3 consists of 13 residues. V was trimmed by 4 bases and J by 1 base, leaving 7 bases between them. The CDR3 reads CASSSPGNYGYTF. The CDR3, as DNA: TGTGCCAGCAGCTCCCCGGGTAACTATGGCTACACCTTC. The full variable domain, in which reference TRBV11-2 and TRBJ1-2 provide the parts outside the CDR3, is EAGVAQSPRYKIIEKRQSVAFWCNPISGHATLYWYQQILGQGPKLLIQFQNNGVVDDSQLPKDRFSAERLKGVDSTLKIQPAKLEDSAVYLCASSSPGNYGYTFGSGTRLTVV.

The rearrangement links TRBV2 to TRBJ2-7, with a weak D call TRBD1 (5 bases). V shed 3 bases and J shed 11 bases, with 17 bases lying between them. The CDR3 length is 13 residues. The germline V gene has CDR1 SNHLY and CDR2 FYNNEI. DNA for the CDR3: TGTGCCAGCAGTGAGGCCGCAGGGCCCCCCGAGTACTTC. Translated, it gives CASSEAAGPPEYF.

V and J are TRBV10-2 and TRBJ1-5; possible D gene TRBD1, 5 bases. Per the germline V gene, CDR1 is WSHSY and CDR2 is SAAADI. V shed 7 bases and J shed 5 bases, with 12 bases lying between them. The CDR3 is 13 amino acids. The CDR3 region has the DNA TGCGCCAGCACTAATCTAGGGGATCAGCCCCAGCATTTT. Protein: CASTNLGDQPQHF.

V and J are TRBV4-2 and TRBJ2-1; 10 bases map to TRBD1. The CDR3 sequence is 15 residues long. Germline CDR1 LGHNA, CDR2 YNFKEQ. V trimming: 0 bases; J trimming: 5 bases; junction bases outside the gene matches: 1. The CDR3 DNA follows: TGTGCCAGCAGCCAAGAGGGACAGGGGAACAATGAGCAGTTCTTC. Amino acid sequence: CASSQEGQGNNEQFF.

The CDR3 region is CASSQDWHRDSTDTQYF. In DNA form, the CDR3 reads TGTGCCAGCAGCCAAGACTGGCACAGGGATAGCACAGATACGCAGTATTTT. This chain uses TRBV4-2 with TRBJ2-3; a weak D match, TRBD1 (6 bases). The CDR3 is 17 amino acids. Trimming took off 0 bases at V and 0 bases at J, with 13 bases between the two ends. Germline values: CDR1 LGHNA, CDR2 YNFKEQ.

The V gene is TRBV7-2, the J gene TRBJ2-7; 10 bases match TRBD1. Trimming at V came to 6 bases and at J to 7 bases, leaving 9 bases not matched to a gene. This CDR3 is 14 amino acids long. From germline, CDR1 is SGHTA and CDR2 FQGNSA. CDR3 region: CASRGGTGDGEQYF. DNA for the CDR3: TGTGCCAGCAGGGGGGGGACAGGGGACGGTGAGCAGTACTTC.

V and J are TRBV27 and TRBJ2-3; 12 bases are a match to TRBD2. CDR3 length equals 16 residues. Germline V lookup: CDR1 MNHEY, CDR2 SMNVEV (reference sequence). Germline trimming cut 7 bases from V and 5 bases from J; bases unmatched to any gene: 10. The CDR3 here is CASTATSGRSVDTQYF. The CDR3 DNA reads as TGTGCCAGCACCGCGACTAGCGGGAGATCGGTAGATACGCAGTATTTT.

The count of this clone is one. The chain's CDR3 is CSVEGTGQFF. The CDR3 DNA follows: TGCAGCGTTGAGGGGACAGGCCAGTTCTTC. This chain connects TRBV29-1 to TRBJ2-1; 8 bases match TRBD1. The V and J ends lost 3 bases and 13 bases, in that order; junction bases with no gene match: 2. Per the germline V gene, CDR1 is SQVTM and CDR2 is ANQGSEA. The CDR3 is 10 amino acids.

V and J are TRBV6-5 and TRBJ2-7; the match to TRBD1 covers 7 bases. Trimming took 6 bases from V and 3 from J; bases not matched to a gene: 2. The CDR3 is made up of 12 amino acids. The germline V gene encodes CDR1 MNHEY and CDR2 SVGAGI. The CDR3 spells CASRDRNYEQYF. The CDR3 DNA reads as TGTGCCAGCAGGGACAGGAACTACGAGCAGTACTTC.

The CDR3 loop reads CASKTGAKTEAFF. CDR3 coding DNA: TGTGCCAGCAAGACAGGGGCCAAGACTGAAGCTTTCTTT. The genes are TRBV27 and TRBJ1-1; TRBD1 aligns across 8 bases. Trimming removed 7 bases from V and 5 bases from J; junction bases left unmatched: 6. Germline assignment: CDR1 MNHEY and CDR2 SMNVEV (reference sequence). The CDR3 loop spans 13 amino acids.